The 27 T cell receptor beta chains in this list originate from one sample, sequenced in a study of regulatory T cells in long-lasting Graves disease. For TCR beta, libraries came from iRepertoire HTBI primers and Arm-PCR of CDR3 regions. TCRdb analysed the multiplex PCR reads with MiXCR anew, one entry per CDR3 protein. This sample carries 350,000 to 500,000 distinct CDR3 sequences, approximately 22% of them seen once, and the ten largest clones take about 13%. Stated time point: persistent/refractory GD, antithyroid drugs over 5 years with positive TRAb. TCR sequences were obtained from RNA taken from PBMCs. The input for sequencing was peripheral blood mononuclear cells (PBMCs), taken when the disease was refractory, from a patient treated with antithyroid drugs. The receptors originated from a female donor with Graves disease.

The rearrangement uses TRBV28 and TRBJ2-6; D not certain. CDR3 length: 15 amino acids. V lost 3 bases and J lost 0, with 6 bases in between. CDR1 is MDHEN, CDR2 SYDVKM, per germline. The CDR3 coding sequence is TGTGCCAGCAGTTTGGTGAACTCTGGGGCCAACGTCCTGACTTTC. As protein: CASSLVNSGANVLTF. Full variable domain (remainder filled in from reference TRBV28 and TRBJ2-6): DVKVTQSSRYLVKRTGEKVFLECVQDMDHENMFWYRQDPGLGLRLIYFSYDVKMKEKGDIPEGYSVSREKKERFSLILESASTNQTSMYLCASSLVNSGANVLTFGAGSRLTVL.

This clonotype was seen repeatedly, ten times or more. The rearrangement links TRBV28 to TRBJ2-1; possibly TRBD2 for D (5 bases). The CDR3 length is 15 residues. The germline V gene encodes CDR1 MDHEN and CDR2 SYDVKM. Trimming took 2 bases from V and 3 from J, leaving 11 bases between them. CDR3 nucleotides: TGTGCCAGCAGTTTAGTGAGGGAGAGCTACAATGAGCAGTTCTTC. It specifies CASSLVRESYNEQFF. Full variable domain (outside the CDR3, taken from reference TRBV28 and TRBJ2-1): DVKVTQSSRYLVKRTGEKVFLECVQDMDHENMFWYRQDPGLGLRLIYFSYDVKMKEKGDIPEGYSVSREKKERFSLILESASTNQTSMYLCASSLVRESYNEQFFGPGTRLTVL.

The V and J genes are TRBV10-2 and TRBJ2-7; 7 bases fit TRBD1. The CDR3 sequence is 15 residues long. Germline-derived CDR1 and CDR2 are WSHSY and SAAADI. The V gene end was trimmed by 6 bases and the J gene end by 0 bases; junction bases not matched to a gene: 8. The CDR3: CASRGTEISSYEQYF. The CDR3 nucleotides are TGCGCCAGCAGGGGGACAGAGATAAGCTCCTACGAGCAGTACTTC.

The chain uses TRBV4-1 and TRBJ2-3, with TRBD1 matching 11 bases. Germline CDR1 and CDR2: MGHRA and YSYEKL. V trimming: 0 bases; J trimming: 6 bases; junction bases outside the gene matches: 8. The length of the CDR3 is 17 residues. This CDR3 is CASSQEGTGGLADTQYF. The CDR3 DNA follows: TGCGCCAGCAGCCAAGAAGGGACAGGGGGTTTGGCGGATACGCAGTATTTT.

J is TRBJ2-4 and V is TRBV28, with unresolved D. In germline, CDR1 is MDHEN, CDR2 SYDVKM. CDR3 length: 13 residues. Trimming took 6 bases from V and 3 from J, leaving 9 bases between them. The CDR3 sequence: CASREGYKNIQYF. The CDR3, as DNA: TGTGCCAGCAGAGAAGGGTACAAAAACATTCAGTACTTC.

This clonotype was seen repeatedly, ten times or more. The gene calls are TRBV7-6 and TRBJ2-7; 8 bases align to TRBD1. This CDR3 comprises 15 residues. Per the germline V gene, CDR1 is SGHVS and CDR2 is FNYEAQ. The ends lost 5 bases at V and 3 bases at J; junction bases unmatched: 9. The CDR3 region has the DNA TGTGCCAGCAGCCCGCGCCTCGGACAGGGCTACGAGCAGTACTTC. This codes for CASSPRLGQGYEQYF. The variable domain in full, completed from reference TRBV7-6 and TRBJ2-7, reads GAGVSQSPRYKVTKRGQDVALRCDPISGHVSLYWYRQALGQGPEFLTYFNYEAQQDKSGLPNDRFSAERPEGSISTLTIQRTEQRDSAMYRCASSPRLGQGYEQYFGPGTRLTVT.

Ten or more counts support this clonotype. The chain is built from TRBV28 and TRBJ1-2, with D unresolved. CDR3 length: 12 amino acids. V was clipped by 3 bases and J by 6 bases, with 8 bases between them. CDR1 is MDHEN, CDR2 SYDVKM, per germline. This CDR3 reads CASSFGSHGYTF. DNA for the CDR3: TGTGCCAGCAGTTTCGGATCTCATGGCTACACCTTC.

V and J are TRBV28 and TRBJ2-3; D not resolved. V was clipped by 5 bases and J by 6 bases, with 15 bases between them. The CDR3 extends over 14 amino acids. Per the germline V gene, CDR1 is MDHEN and CDR2 is SYDVKM. Here the CDR3 reads CASSPPGSRDTQYF. In DNA, the CDR3 is TGTGCCAGCAGTCCGCCCGGGTCAAGGGATACGCAGTATTTT.

To note about this clonotype: As the CDR3 is not closed by the conserved phenylalanine or tryptophan, this likely results from a read error. The genes are TRBV7-9 and TRBJ2-7, with no clear D. Germline loops: CDR1 SEHNR, CDR2 FQNEAQ (reference sequence). This CDR3 comprises 12 residues. Here the CDR3 reads CASGSGVYGQYL. In nucleotides, the CDR3 is TGTGCCAGCGGGTCCGGTGTATACGGGCAGTACCTC.

This sequence joins TRBV24-1 and TRBJ1-5; 7 bases agree with TRBD1. J lost 4 bases, V lost 8 bases, and 7 bases had no gene match. This CDR3 is 14 amino acids long. Germline CDR1 is KGHDR and CDR2 is SFDVKD. DNA for the CDR3: TGTGCCACCACGTCCAGGGGGTTGAATCAGCCCCAGCATTTT. Translating it yields CATTSRGLNQPQHF.

This clonotype was picked up a small number of times. This chain joins TRBV29-1 and TRBJ1-4, with a possible D match to TRBD1 (5 bases). V lost 6 bases and J lost 8, with 13 bases in between. The CDR3 contains 12 residues. Germline V gene sequence: CDR1 SQVTM, CDR2 ANQGSEA. CDR3 in DNA: TGCAGCGTGGGGACCGGCAGCGAAAAACTGTTTTTT. This codes for CSVGTGSEKLFF.

This clonotype has only a few counts. This sequence joins TRBV6-2 or TRBV6-3 and TRBJ1-5; TRBD1 might be the D (5 bases). The V and J ends lost 5 bases and 2 bases respectively, with 16 bases between them. The CDR3 covers 16 residues. Germline CDR1 and CDR2: MNHEY and SVGEGT. CDR3 region: CASSEFRGGGNQPQHF. The CDR3 nucleotides are TGTGCCAGCAGTGAATTTAGGGGAGGTGGCAATCAGCCCCAGCATTTT.

In regard to this clonotype: A much more abundant neighbour one base away suggests this may be a read error. The gene calls are TRBV5-1 and TRBJ2-2, with D perhaps assigned TRBD1 or TRBD2 (5 bases each). The CDR3 runs 14 residues. Germline loops: CDR1 SGHRS, CDR2 YFSETQ. CDR3 sequence reads: CVSSLVEGTGELFF. CDR3 bases: TGCGTCAGCAGCTTGGTTGAGGGGACCGGGGAGCTGTTTTTT.

The rearrangement uses TRBV4-1 and TRBJ1-2, with D perhaps matching TRBD1 (6 bases). CDR1 and CDR2 (germline): MGHRA, YSYEKL. The length of the CDR3 is 15 residues. V lost 4 bases and J 3 bases, leaving 15 bases between the germline ends. CDR3 amino acids: CASSRPTGNDYGYTF. In DNA, the CDR3 is TGCGCCAGCAGCCGACCTACAGGGAATGACTATGGCTACACCTTC.

The genes are TRBV20-1 and TRBJ1-5, with TRBD1 identical over 11 bases. The CDR3 length is 15 residues. V shed 0 bases and J 7 bases; nucleotides not matched to a gene: 5. CDR1 DFQATT and CDR2 SNEGSKA come from the germline V gene (reference sequence). CDR3 bases: TGCAGTGCTAGAGACCGGGACAGGGGGAACCAGCCCCAGCATTTT. Its protein is CSARDRDRGNQPQHF.

The table lists this clonotype with many counts. The chain has TRBV20-1 and TRBJ2-5; D possibly corresponds to TRBD1 (6 bases). Trimming took off 0 bases at V and 2 bases at J, with 13 bases between the two ends. Germline CDR1 is DFQATT and CDR2 is SNEGSKA (reference sequence). The CDR3 has 15 residues. For the CDR3, the DNA is TGCAGTGCTAGAGAGCACAGGGTAGGACAAGAGACCCAGTACTTC. This gives the protein CSAREHRVGQETQYF.

This clonotype was counted many times. This chain uses TRBV7-2 with TRBJ2-1; 7 bases agree with TRBD2. This CDR3 comprises 13 residues. Germline V lookup: CDR1 SGHTA, CDR2 FQGNSA. With 4 bases clipped from V and 10 bases from J, the junction kept 7 bases outside the gene matches. CDR3: CASSSRDYQEQFF. The CDR3 coding sequence is TGTGCCAGCAGCTCCAGGGACTATCAAGAGCAGTTCTTC.

This clonotype was seen a handful of times. The chain couples TRBV27 to TRBJ1-1; weak D call: TRBD1 (5 bases). From germline, CDR1 is MNHEY and CDR2 SMNVEV (reference sequence). V was pared by 6 bases and J by 5 bases, with 19 bases between. This CDR3 region has 15 residues. This chain's CDR3 is CASSNLRVVWTEAFF. For the CDR3, the DNA is TGTGCCAGCAGCAATCTCAGGGTTGTTTGGACTGAAGCTTTCTTT.

This clonotype was found a few times. CDR3 residues: CSARRGHIKETQYF. The CDR3 DNA reads as TGCAGTGCTAGGAGGGGACACATAAAAGAGACCCAGTACTTC. The chain combines TRBV20-1 with TRBJ2-5; TRBD1 is a possible D gene (6 bases). The CDR3 has 14 amino acids. CDR1 is DFQATT and CDR2 is SNEGSKA in the germline V gene (reference sequence). V was trimmed by 3 bases and J by 3 bases, leaving 14 bases between them.

The genes are TRBV4-1 and TRBJ2-7; possibly TRBD1 for D (6 bases). This CDR3 contains 17 residues. V gave up 2 bases and J gave up 7 bases, with 24 bases separating them. From germline, CDR1 is MGHRA and CDR2 YSYEKL. For the CDR3, the DNA is TGCGCCAGCAGCCAATTAGAGGGGCGACAGGCTCACGGGGAGCAGTACTTC. It is translated as CASSQLEGRQAHGEQYF.

This clonotype was picked up one time. One end of the junction is discordant with germline, which a read error may explain. This chain uses TRBV12-3 or TRBV12-4 with TRBJ2-2; possibly TRBD1 or TRBD2 for D (5 bases each). The CDR3 has 15 residues. The CDR3 region has the DNA TGTGCCAGCAGCCTGTATGGGCAGGACACCGGGGAGCTGTTCTTT. Encoded protein: CASSLYGQDTGELFF.

In this sample, this clonotype turned up many times. The chain employs TRBV2 and TRBJ2-7; tentative D call: TRBD1 (5 bases). The ends were cut back, 7 bases at V and 3 bases at J, with 13 bases in the middle. This CDR3 is built from 13 residues. Germline CDR1 and CDR2: SNHLY and FYNNEI. The CDR3 sequence: CASKNQGDYEQYF. Here the CDR3 DNA reads TGTGCCAGCAAGAACCAAGGGGACTACGAGCAGTACTTC.

CDR3 in amino acids: CASSSTGTGSQETQYF. CDR3 DNA sequence: TGTGCCAGCAGCTCCACCGGGACAGGGAGCCAAGAGACCCAGTACTTC. This chain uses TRBV7-3 with TRBJ2-5, with 9 nucleotides matching TRBD1. The CDR3 length is 16 residues. J lost 1 base, V lost 4 bases, and 7 bases had no gene match. The V gene's germline CDR1 is SGHTA and CDR2 FQGTGA.

In this sample, this clonotype turned up many times. The chain carries TRBV28 and TRBJ2-7; D is undetermined. CDR1 and CDR2 from the germline V gene are MDHEN and SYDVKM. The CDR3 has 14 amino acids. V shed 2 bases and J shed 3 bases, with 11 bases lying between them. DNA of the CDR3: TGTGCCAGCAGTTTACTCTCCTCTGACTACGAGCAGTACTTC. This translates into CASSLLSSDYEQYF. Supplemented by reference TRBV28 and TRBJ2-7, the full variable domain reads DVKVTQSSRYLVKRTGEKVFLECVQDMDHENMFWYRQDPGLGLRLIYFSYDVKMKEKGDIPEGYSVSREKKERFSLILESASTNQTSMYLCASSLLSSDYEQYFGPGTRLTVT.

This clonotype was seen a handful of times. The rearrangement links TRBV10-3 to TRBJ2-1, with TRBD2 identical over 12 bases. The CDR3 runs to 15 residues. Germline CDR1 ENHRY, CDR2 SYGVKD. The V and J ends lost 5 bases and 7 bases, in that order; junction bases with no gene match: 6. The CDR3 region has the DNA TGTGCCATCAGTCTAGCGGGAGGGCCTCGGAATGAGCAGTTCTTC. This codes for CAISLAGGPRNEQFF.

As regards this clonotype: A single base separates this from a much larger clone, so it may be a read error. The genes are TRBV7-9 and TRBJ2-2; unclear D gene. V lost 4 bases and J 3 bases, leaving 3 bases between the germline ends. The germline V gene has CDR1 SEHNR and CDR2 FQNEAQ (reference sequence). CDR3 size: 12 residues. The CDR3 coding sequence is TGTGCCAGCAGCTGGGACACCGGGGAGCTGTTTTTT. Translating gives CASSWDTGELFF. The entire variable domain, with the rest obtained from reference TRBV7-9 and TRBJ2-2, is as follows: DTGVSQNPRHKITKRGQNVTFRCDPISEHNRLYWYRQTLGQGPEFLTYFQNEAQLEKSRLLSDRFSAERPKGSFSTLEIQRTEQGDSAMYLCASSWDTGELFFGEGSRLTVL.

This clonotype was picked up a small number of times. The chain recombines TRBV30 with TRBJ2-2, with TRBD1 matching over 7 bases. The germline gives CDR1 GTSNPN, CDR2 SVGIG (reference sequence). Unmatched junction bases numbered 8, after V lost 3 bases and J lost 1 base. The CDR3 consists of 16 residues. The CDR3 loop is CAWSRPRTGNTGELFF. CDR3 coding DNA: TGTGCCTGGAGCCGCCCACGGACAGGGAACACCGGGGAGCTGTTTTTT.